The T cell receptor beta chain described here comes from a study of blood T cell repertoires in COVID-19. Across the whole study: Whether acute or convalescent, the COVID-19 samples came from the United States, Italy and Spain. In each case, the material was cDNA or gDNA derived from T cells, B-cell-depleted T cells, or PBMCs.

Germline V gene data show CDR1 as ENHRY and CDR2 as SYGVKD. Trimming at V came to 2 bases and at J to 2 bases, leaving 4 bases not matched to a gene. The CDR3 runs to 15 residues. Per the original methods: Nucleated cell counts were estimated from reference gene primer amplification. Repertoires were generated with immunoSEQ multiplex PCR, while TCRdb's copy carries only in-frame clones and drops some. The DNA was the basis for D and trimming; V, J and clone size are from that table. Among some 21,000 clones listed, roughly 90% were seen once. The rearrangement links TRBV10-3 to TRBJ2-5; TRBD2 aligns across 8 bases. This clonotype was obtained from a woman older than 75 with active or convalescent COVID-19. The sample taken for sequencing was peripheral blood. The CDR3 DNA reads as TGTGCCATCAGTGAGGGGACTAGTCCTCAAGAGACCCAGTACTTC. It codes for CAISEGTSPQETQYF.